This entry concerns a single T cell receptor beta chain. Its specificity is unknown. Autoimmune disease history or systemic immunosuppression led to patients being barred. The V end was cut by 3 bases, the J end by 4 bases, with 6 bases between. This CDR3 contains 13 residues. Per germline, CDR1 WNHNN and CDR2 SYGVQD (reference sequence). This sample stems from a study of OX40 agonist ivuxolimab in advanced cancers. Notes on the study in general: At 0.1 to 3.0 mg/kg and by week 6, CD4+ and CD8+ T cells in the blood had expanded clonally. Among T cells, CD8+ cells averaged more expanded clones than CD4+ cells.

The protocol was immunoSEQ multiplex PCR, while the TCRdb copy is restricted to in-frame clones and leaves out a portion. The table records about 47,000 clones, approximately 88% of them present only once. V is TRBV10-1 and J is TRBJ2-2; D not certain. Here the sequenced sample was CD4+ or CD8+ T cells sorted from blood, taken in a trial of the OX40 agonist ivuxolimab. This sequence originates from an adult with an advanced solid tumor such as melanoma, head and neck, liver or kidney cancer. CDR3 in amino acids: CASSDSPTGELFF. CDR3 nucleotides: TGCGCCAGCAGTGATTCGCCCACCGGGGAGCTGTTTTTT.